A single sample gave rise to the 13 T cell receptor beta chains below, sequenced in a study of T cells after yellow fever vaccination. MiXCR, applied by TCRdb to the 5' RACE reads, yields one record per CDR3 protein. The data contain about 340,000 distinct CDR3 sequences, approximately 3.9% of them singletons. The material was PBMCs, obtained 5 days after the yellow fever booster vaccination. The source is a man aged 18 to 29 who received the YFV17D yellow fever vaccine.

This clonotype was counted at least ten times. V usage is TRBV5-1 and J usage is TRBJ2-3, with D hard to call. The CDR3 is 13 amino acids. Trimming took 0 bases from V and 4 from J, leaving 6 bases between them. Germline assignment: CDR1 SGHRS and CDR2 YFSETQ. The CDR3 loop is CASSLDWSDTQYF. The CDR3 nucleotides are TGCGCCAGCAGCTTGGACTGGTCAGATACGCAGTATTTT.

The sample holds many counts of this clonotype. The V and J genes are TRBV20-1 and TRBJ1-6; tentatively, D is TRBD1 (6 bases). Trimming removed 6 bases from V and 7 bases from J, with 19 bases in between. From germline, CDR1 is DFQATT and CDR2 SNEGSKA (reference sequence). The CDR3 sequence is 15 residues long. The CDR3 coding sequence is TGCAGTGCGAAAGGCGGACAGACAGGCAATTCACCCCTCCACTTT. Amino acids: CSAKGGQTGNSPLHF.

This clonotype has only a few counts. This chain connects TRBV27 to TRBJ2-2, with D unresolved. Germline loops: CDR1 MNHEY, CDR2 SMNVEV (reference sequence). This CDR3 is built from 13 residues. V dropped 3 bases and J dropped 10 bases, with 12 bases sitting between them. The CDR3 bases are TGTGCCAGCAGTTTTTTGGTCCCTGCGGAGCTGTTTTTT. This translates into CASSFLVPAELFF.

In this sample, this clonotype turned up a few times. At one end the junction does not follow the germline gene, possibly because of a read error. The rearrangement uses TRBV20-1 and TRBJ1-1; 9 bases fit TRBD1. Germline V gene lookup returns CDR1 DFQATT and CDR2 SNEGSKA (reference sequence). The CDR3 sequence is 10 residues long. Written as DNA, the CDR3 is TGCAGTGCTAGTGAGAACAGGGGGCACTTT. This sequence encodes CSASENRGHF.

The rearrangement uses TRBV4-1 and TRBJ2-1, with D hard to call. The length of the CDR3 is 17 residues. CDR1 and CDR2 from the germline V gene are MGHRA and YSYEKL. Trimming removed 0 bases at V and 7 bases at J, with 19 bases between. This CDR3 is CASSQEIDRVLGNEQFF. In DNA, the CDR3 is TGCGCCAGCAGCCAAGAGATAGACCGGGTCCTAGGGAATGAGCAGTTCTTC.

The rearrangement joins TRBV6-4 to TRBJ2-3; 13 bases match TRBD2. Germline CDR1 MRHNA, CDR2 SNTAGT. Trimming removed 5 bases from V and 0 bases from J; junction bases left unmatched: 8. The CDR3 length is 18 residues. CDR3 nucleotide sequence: TGTGCCAGCAGTTGGACTAGCGGGGGATCCACTAGCACAGATACGCAGTATTTT. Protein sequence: CASSWTSGGSTSTDTQYF.

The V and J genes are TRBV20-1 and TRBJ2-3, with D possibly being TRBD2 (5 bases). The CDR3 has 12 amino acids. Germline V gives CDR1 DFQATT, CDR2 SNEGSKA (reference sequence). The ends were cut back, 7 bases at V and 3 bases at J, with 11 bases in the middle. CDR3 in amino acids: CSVSRGTDTQYF. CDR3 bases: TGCAGTGTCAGTCGGGGTACAGATACGCAGTATTTT.

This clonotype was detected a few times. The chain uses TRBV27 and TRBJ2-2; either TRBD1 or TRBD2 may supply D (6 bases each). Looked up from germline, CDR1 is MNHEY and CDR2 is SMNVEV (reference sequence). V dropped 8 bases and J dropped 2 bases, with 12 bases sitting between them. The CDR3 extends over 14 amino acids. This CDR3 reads CASRGHINTGELFF. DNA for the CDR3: TGTGCCAGCCGGGGGCATATTAACACCGGGGAGCTGTTTTTT.

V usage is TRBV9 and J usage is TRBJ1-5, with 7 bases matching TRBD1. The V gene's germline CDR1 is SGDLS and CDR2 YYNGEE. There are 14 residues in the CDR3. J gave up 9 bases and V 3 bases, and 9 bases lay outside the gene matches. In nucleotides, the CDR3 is TGTGCCAGCAGCGATGACAGGGCCTTAGGGCCCCAGCATTTT. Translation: CASSDDRALGPQHF.

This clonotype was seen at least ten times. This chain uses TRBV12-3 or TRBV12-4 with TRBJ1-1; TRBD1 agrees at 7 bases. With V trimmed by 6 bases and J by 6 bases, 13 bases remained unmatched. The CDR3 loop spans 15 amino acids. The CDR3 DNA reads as TGTGCCAGCAGCCTGCCCAGGGGGAGCCCTTCTGAAGCTTTCTTT. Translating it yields CASSLPRGSPSEAFF.

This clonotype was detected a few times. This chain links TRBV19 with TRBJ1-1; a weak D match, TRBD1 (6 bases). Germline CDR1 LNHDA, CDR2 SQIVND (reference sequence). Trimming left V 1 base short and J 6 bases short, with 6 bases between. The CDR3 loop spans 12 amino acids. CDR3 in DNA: TGTGCCAGTAGTATAGGGACAGCTGAAGCTTTCTTT. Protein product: CASSIGTAEAFF. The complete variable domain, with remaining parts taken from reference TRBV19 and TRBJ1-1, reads DGGITQSPKYLFRKEGQNVTLSCEQNLNHDAMYWYRQDPGQGLRLIYYSQIVNDFQKGDIAEGYSVSREKKESFPLTVTSAQKNPTAFYLCASSIGTAEAFFGQGTRLTVV.

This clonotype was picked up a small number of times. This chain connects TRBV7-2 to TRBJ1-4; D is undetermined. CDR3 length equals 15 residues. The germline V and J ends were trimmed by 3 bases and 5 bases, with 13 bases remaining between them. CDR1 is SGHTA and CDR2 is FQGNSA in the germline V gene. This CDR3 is CASSFTRDWNEKLFF. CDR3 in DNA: TGTGCCAGCAGCTTTACTAGGGATTGGAATGAAAAACTGTTTTTT.

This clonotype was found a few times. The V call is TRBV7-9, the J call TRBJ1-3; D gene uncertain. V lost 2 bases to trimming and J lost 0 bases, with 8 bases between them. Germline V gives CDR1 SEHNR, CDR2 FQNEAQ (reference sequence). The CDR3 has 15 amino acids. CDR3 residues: CASSLNLRSGNTIYF. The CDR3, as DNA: TGTGCCAGCAGCTTAAACCTTCGCTCTGGAAACACCATATATTTT. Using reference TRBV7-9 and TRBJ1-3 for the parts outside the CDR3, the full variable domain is DTGVSQNPRHKITKRGQNVTFRCDPISEHNRLYWYRQTLGQGPEFLTYFQNEAQLEKSRLLSDRFSAERPKGSFSTLEIQRTEQGDSAMYLCASSLNLRSGNTIYFGEGSWLTVV.